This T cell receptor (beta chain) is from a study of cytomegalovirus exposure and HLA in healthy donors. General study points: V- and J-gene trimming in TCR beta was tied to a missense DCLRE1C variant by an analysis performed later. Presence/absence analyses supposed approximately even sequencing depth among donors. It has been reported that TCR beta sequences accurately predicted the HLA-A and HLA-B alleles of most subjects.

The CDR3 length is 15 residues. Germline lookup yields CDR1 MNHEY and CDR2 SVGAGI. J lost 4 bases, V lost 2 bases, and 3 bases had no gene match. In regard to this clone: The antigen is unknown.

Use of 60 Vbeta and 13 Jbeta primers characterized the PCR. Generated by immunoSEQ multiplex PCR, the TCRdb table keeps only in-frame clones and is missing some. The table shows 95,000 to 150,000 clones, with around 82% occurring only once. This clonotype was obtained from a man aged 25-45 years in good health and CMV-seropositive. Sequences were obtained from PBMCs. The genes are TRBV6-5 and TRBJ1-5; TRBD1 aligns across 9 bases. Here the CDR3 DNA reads TGTGCCAGCAGTTACAGTGGGACAGGGAATCAGCCCCAGCATTTT. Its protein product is CASSYSGTGNQPQHF.